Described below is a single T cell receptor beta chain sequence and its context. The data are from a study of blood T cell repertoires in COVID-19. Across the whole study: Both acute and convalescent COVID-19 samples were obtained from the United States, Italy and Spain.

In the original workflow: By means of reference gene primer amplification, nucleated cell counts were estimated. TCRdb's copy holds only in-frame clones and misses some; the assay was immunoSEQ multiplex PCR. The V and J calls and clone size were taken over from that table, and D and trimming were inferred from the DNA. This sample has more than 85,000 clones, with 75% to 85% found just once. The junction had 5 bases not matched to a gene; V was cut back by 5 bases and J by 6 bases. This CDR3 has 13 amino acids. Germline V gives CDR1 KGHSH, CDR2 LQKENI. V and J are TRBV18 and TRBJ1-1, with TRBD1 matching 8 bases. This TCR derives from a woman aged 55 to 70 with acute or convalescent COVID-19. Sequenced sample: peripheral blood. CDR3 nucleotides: TGTGCCAGCTCAGATCAGGGGGCTGCTGAAGCTTTCTTT. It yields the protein CASSDQGAAEAFF.